The next 24 T cell receptor beta chains were all read from a single sample in a study of blood T cell repertoires in COVID-19. Assay: immunoSEQ multiplex PCR; the TCRdb copy retains only in-frame clones and omits some. This table has about 70,000 clones, about 82% appearing once. Sequenced material: peripheral blood. Receptors were obtained from a woman in her sixties or seventies with acute or convalescent COVID-19.

The chain couples TRBV5-1 to TRBJ1-2; 12 bases line up with TRBD1. The germline gives CDR1 SGHRS, CDR2 YFSETQ. The CDR3 is 17 residues long. The ends lost 2 bases at V and 4 bases at J; junction bases unmatched: 9. CDR3 amino acids: CASSFGDRGLVGYGYTF. As DNA, the CDR3 is TGCGCCAGCAGCTTCGGGGACAGGGGGCTAGTTGGCTATGGCTACACCTTC.

Only one count was recorded for this clone. J is TRBJ1-5 and V is TRBV7-9; D gene uncertain. The CDR3 is 14 amino acids. Germline V CDR1 and CDR2: SEHNR, FQNEAQ (reference sequence). The V gene lost 5 bases and the J gene lost 1 base, with 9 bases spanning the gap. Written as DNA, the CDR3 is TGTGCCAGCAGCCTCAGTAGCAGCAATCAGCCCCAGCATTTT. This codes for CASSLSSSNQPQHF.

This CDR3 reads CASSVAGNTGELFF. CDR3 coding DNA: TGTGCCAGCAGCGTAGCAGGGAACACCGGGGAGCTGTTTTTT. The chain links TRBV9 to TRBJ2-2, with D hard to call. The CDR3 loop spans 14 amino acids. Germline V gene sequence: CDR1 SGDLS, CDR2 YYNGEE. V lost 0 bases and J lost 1, with 4 bases in between.

This clone turned up a few times. The chain has TRBV6-1 and TRBJ1-1; D is uncertain. Germline CDR1 MNHNS, CDR2 SASEGT. Trimming took 2 bases from V and 1 from J, leaving 8 bases between them. CDR3 length: 14 residues. The CDR3 loop is CASSESGGNTEAFF. In DNA, the CDR3 is TGTGCCAGCAGTGAATCGGGAGGGAACACTGAAGCTTTCTTT.

This chain uses TRBV20-1 with TRBJ1-1, with D unresolved. The CDR3 totals 10 residues. V lost 3 bases to trimming and J lost 5 bases, with 4 bases between them. Germline loops: CDR1 DFQATT, CDR2 SNEGSKA (reference sequence). CDR3 coding DNA: TGCAGTGCTAGTCGTACTGAAGCTTTCTTT. This sequence encodes CSASRTEAFF.

This clone has just a few counts. The V call is TRBV4-1, the J call TRBJ1-1, with 7 positions matching TRBD1. The CDR3 extends over 16 amino acids. Looked up from germline, CDR1 is MGHRA and CDR2 is YSYEKL. The V segment lost 3 bases and the J segment 2 bases; nucleotides outside the gene matches: 9. This chain's CDR3 is CASSHFARGGNTEAFF. The CDR3, as DNA: TGCGCCAGCAGCCATTTCGCCCGAGGGGGCAACACTGAAGCTTTCTTT.

The CDR3 sequence is CASRVSDHTMAGGNTIYF. DNA of the CDR3: TGTGCCAGCAGGGTTTCAGATCATACCATGGCGGGAGGAAACACCATATATTTT. The chain uses TRBV27 and TRBJ1-3; D unclear. Deletions cut 6 bases from V and 4 bases from J, with 25 bases between. The CDR3 length is 18 residues. Germline V gene lookup returns CDR1 MNHEY and CDR2 SMNVEV (reference sequence).

The V call is TRBV6-6, the J call TRBJ2-1; D may match TRBD1 or TRBD2 (6 bases each). With 5 bases removed from V and 10 bases from J, the gap between germline ends came to 12 bases. CDR3 length equals 12 residues. The germline V gene has CDR1 MNHNY and CDR2 SVGAGI (reference sequence). This CDR3 is CASSQGTLEQFF. The CDR3 coding sequence is TGTGCCAGCAGTCAGGGGACTTTAGAGCAGTTCTTC.

The rearrangement uses TRBV19 and TRBJ1-6; D is unresolved. The CDR3 runs to 12 residues. The V gene lost 6 bases and the J gene lost 13 bases, with 13 bases spanning the gap. The germline V gene has CDR1 LNHDA and CDR2 SQIVND (reference sequence). As DNA, the CDR3 is TGTGCCAGTAGCCATAGACGCGGGCCCCTCCACTTT. Translated, it gives CASSHRRGPLHF.

In DNA form, the CDR3 reads TGTGCCATCAGGAATCCGGGACAGGGAAACTATGGCTACACCTTC. It yields the protein CAIRNPGQGNYGYTF. The V and J genes are TRBV10-3 and TRBJ1-2; TRBD1 agrees at 9 bases. Germline CDR1 reads ENHRY; CDR2 reads SYGVKD. This CDR3 has 15 residues. With 6 bases clipped from V and 2 bases from J, the junction kept 7 bases outside the gene matches.

J is TRBJ1-5 and V is TRBV24-1; perhaps TRBD1 as D (5 bases). The germline V gene has CDR1 KGHDR and CDR2 SFDVKD. The CDR3 extends over 16 amino acids. The V and J ends lost 3 bases and 0 bases respectively, with 11 bases between them. The CDR3 bases are TGTGCCACCAGTGATCCCAGGGTTAGTAGCAATCAGCCCCAGCATTTT. Translated, it gives CATSDPRVSSNQPQHF.

The rearrangement links TRBV5-6 to TRBJ2-7; D might be TRBD1 (7 bases). Per the germline V gene, CDR1 is SGHDT and CDR2 is YYEEEE. The CDR3 has 14 amino acids. V was pared by 2 bases and J by 4 bases, with 13 bases between. CDR3 in DNA: TGTGCCAGCAGCTTCGCGGAGGGGGCTTACGAGCAGTACTTC. As protein: CASSFAEGAYEQYF. Looking up the rest from reference TRBV5-6 and TRBJ2-7 gives the full variable domain: DAGVTQSPTHLIKTRGQQVTLRCSPKSGHDTVSWYQQALGQGPQFIFQYYEEEERQRGNFPDRFSGHQFPNYSSELNVNALLLGDSALYLCASSFAEGAYEQYFGPGTRLTVT.

This chain links TRBV2 with TRBJ2-1; no reliable D call. Trimming pared 3 bases from V and 0 bases from J, leaving 6 bases between. The CDR3 spans 14 residues. Germline V gene data show CDR1 as SNHLY and CDR2 as FYNNEI. The DNA of the CDR3 is TGTGCCAGCAGTGACGACTTCTCCTACAATGAGCAGTTCTTC. Amino acids: CASSDDFSYNEQFF.

Only a few counts were recorded for this clone. The chain recombines TRBV7-9 with TRBJ1-1; D is possibly TRBD1 (6 bases). The CDR3 sequence is 13 residues long. V was cut by 3 bases and J by 8 bases, with 13 bases left in between. CDR1 and CDR2 (germline): SEHNR, FQNEAQ (reference sequence). This CDR3 is CASSLSIRGEAFF. In DNA form, the CDR3 reads TGTGCCAGCAGCTTGTCCATCAGGGGAGAAGCTTTCTTT.

The genes are TRBV3-1 (or the pseudogene TRBV3-2) and TRBJ1-3, with a possible D match to TRBD1 (5 bases). Trimming left V 0 bases short and J 2 bases short, with 14 bases between. Germline CDR1 reads LGHDT; CDR2 reads YNNKEL (reference sequence). This CDR3 region has 17 residues. The CDR3 reads CASSQEWAGFTGNTIYF. As DNA, the CDR3 is TGTGCCAGCAGCCAAGAGTGGGCAGGGTTTACTGGAAACACCATATATTTT.

The chain links TRBV19 to TRBJ2-5, with TRBD1 matching over 9 bases. The CDR3 has 14 amino acids. V was pared by 5 bases and J by 5 bases, with 6 bases of the junction left unmatched. Per germline, CDR1 LNHDA and CDR2 SQIVND (reference sequence). CDR3 bases: TGTGCCAGTAGTCCTACAGGGGGCAGTGAGACCCAGTACTTC. Translating gives CASSPTGGSETQYF.

J is TRBJ1-1 and V is TRBV19; TRBD1 might be the D (5 bases). The CDR3 totals 16 residues. The germline V gene encodes CDR1 LNHDA and CDR2 SQIVND (reference sequence). Trimming took 3 bases from V and 4 from J, leaving 18 bases between them. CDR3 DNA sequence: TGTGCCAGTAGTATGCGACGACAGAGAAGGGGCACTGAAGCTTTCTTT. Protein sequence: CASSMRRQRRGTEAFF.

This chain uses TRBV2 with TRBJ1-5, with D perhaps matching TRBD1 (6 bases). The CDR3 spans 15 residues. Trimming took 3 bases from V and 1 from J, leaving 10 bases between them. CDR1 and CDR2 (germline): SNHLY, FYNNEI. The CDR3 bases are TGTGCCAGCAGTGACAGGGGCAACAGCAATCAGCCCCAGCATTTT. As protein: CASSDRGNSNQPQHF.

This chain joins TRBV19 and TRBJ2-7; TRBD1 agrees at 7 bases. Germline assignment: CDR1 LNHDA and CDR2 SQIVND (reference sequence). The CDR3 runs 15 residues. J gave up 4 bases and V 6 bases, and 12 bases lay outside the gene matches. The DNA for the CDR3 is TGTGCCAGTAGCCCCCAGACAGGGAAGCGATACGAGCAGTACTTC. Translation: CASSPQTGKRYEQYF. The variable domain in full, completed from reference TRBV19 and TRBJ2-7, reads DGGITQSPKYLFRKEGQNVTLSCEQNLNHDAMYWYRQDPGQGLRLIYYSQIVNDFQKGDIAEGYSVSREKKESFPLTVTSAQKNPTAFYLCASSPQTGKRYEQYFGPGTRLTVT.

This clone was detected only once. This sequence joins TRBV5-4 and TRBJ2-1; a weak D match, TRBD2 (6 bases). Germline CDR1 reads SGHNT; CDR2 reads YYREEE (reference sequence). The V and J ends lost 2 bases and 4 bases respectively, with 13 bases between them. This CDR3 region has 15 residues. The CDR3 sequence: CASSFDVAEYNEQFF. The CDR3, as DNA: TGTGCCAGCAGCTTCGACGTAGCGGAATACAATGAGCAGTTCTTC.

The chain couples TRBV5-1 to TRBJ1-1; 7 bases map to TRBD1. CDR1 SGHRS and CDR2 YFSETQ come from the germline V gene. The CDR3 has 18 amino acids. V lost 4 bases to trimming and J lost 0 bases; unmatched junction nucleotides: 15. CDR3 residues: CASSLDDRDSGMNTEAFF. The CDR3 region has the DNA TGCGCCAGCAGCCTTGATGATAGGGACAGCGGAATGAACACTGAAGCTTTCTTT.

The V gene is TRBV2, the J gene TRBJ1-5; the match to TRBD1 covers 7 bases. Germline loops: CDR1 SNHLY, CDR2 FYNNEI. V was clipped by 6 bases and J by 4 bases; unmatched bases: 9. This CDR3 comprises 15 residues. DNA of the CDR3: TGTGCCAGCAGGGCTAGAGGGGGACAGAATCAGCCCCAGCATTTT. Its protein is CASRARGGQNQPQHF. Variable domain in full (rest from reference TRBV2 and TRBJ1-5): EPEVTQTPSHQVTQMGQEVILRCVPISNHLYFYWYRQILGQKVEFLVSFYNNEISEKSEIFDDQFSVERPDGSNFTLKIRSTKLEDSAMYFCASRARGGQNQPQHFGDGTRLSIL.

This chain connects TRBV6-5 to TRBJ2-1, with 11 nucleotides matching TRBD2. The CDR3 loop spans 16 amino acids. The junction had 5 bases not matched to a gene; V was cut back by 0 bases and J by 7 bases. Per the germline V gene, CDR1 is MNHEY and CDR2 is SVGAGI. CDR3: CASSYSVAGGQNEQFF. Here the CDR3 DNA reads TGTGCCAGCAGTTACTCGGTAGCGGGAGGGCAGAATGAGCAGTTCTTC.

The rearrangement joins TRBV14 to TRBJ1-1, with 9 bases lining up with TRBD1. This CDR3 is built from 15 residues. V trimming: 2 bases; J trimming: 4 bases; junction bases outside the gene matches: 5. Per germline, CDR1 SGHDN and CDR2 FVKESK. CDR3 sequence reads: CASSQRRDRVTEAFF. The CDR3 bases are TGTGCCAGCAGCCAACGGAGGGACAGGGTCACTGAAGCTTTCTTT.